This TCR beta chain was identified during a study of T cells after posttransplantation cyclophosphamide. Sequencing was performed with immunoSEQ multiplex PCR; in TCRdb, only in-frame clones are kept and a portion is missing. The data hold 16,000 or so clones, with 85% observed a single time. Study observations and caveats: Tissue-infiltrating T cells from skin or gut overlapped little with blood T cells. Recipient CMV seropositivity and CMV reactivation strongly tracked TRB clonality. Donor-recipient repertoire similarity was low at 1-2 months, rising over year one.

Remarks on this clone: What it recognizes is unknown.

Sampled 1 year posttransplant, controls received myeloablative marrow transplants, methotrexate and a calcineurin inhibitor. CDR3 size: 15 residues. Germline V gene sequence: CDR1 SGHAT, CDR2 FQNNGV. Trimming pared 0 bases from V and 4 bases from J, leaving 12 bases between. This receptor was taken from a female patient aged 18-29 years who received an allogeneic stem cell transplant from an unrelated donor, was CMV-positive, and had acute and chronic GVHD. The graft donor may be the source of some T cells. The chain recombines TRBV11-2 with TRBJ1-2; a weak D match, TRBD1 (6 bases). The source material was PBMCs, sampled after allogeneic stem cell transplant with calcineurin inhibitor and methotrexate. CDR3 residues: CASSLEGLGGYGYTF. The CDR3 bases are TGTGCCAGCAGCTTAGAAGGGCTAGGGGGCTATGGCTACACCTTC.